These 25 T cell receptor beta chains were all obtained from the same sample, sequenced in a study of T cells in localized non-small cell lung cancer. Sequencing was performed with immunoSEQ multiplex PCR; in TCRdb, only in-frame clones are kept and a portion is missing. The profile covers about 40,000 clones, with under 90% appearing a single time and about 7% taken by the ten largest. Here the sequenced sample was peripheral blood mononuclear cells, taken before any cancer treatment. The receptors here all came from a male donor at least 60 years old with stage II lung adenocarcinoma.

This clone was recorded once. The CDR3: CAWSRDRGTEAFF. Here the CDR3 DNA reads TGTGCCTGGAGCAGGGATCGTGGCACTGAAGCTTTCTTT. The J gene is TRBJ1-1, the V gene TRBV30; possible D gene TRBD1, 5 bases. V shed 3 bases and J shed 4 bases, with 12 bases lying between them. CDR3 length: 13 amino acids. CDR1 is GTSNPN and CDR2 is SVGIG in the germline V gene (reference sequence).

The chain has TRBV5-1 and TRBJ2-5, with D uncertain. Trimming shortened V by 0 bases and J by 5 bases, and 8 bases separated the two germline ends. CDR3 size: 13 residues. Per germline, CDR1 SGHRS and CDR2 YFSETQ. CDR3 sequence: CASSLEIMETQYF. The CDR3 DNA is TGCGCCAGCAGCTTGGAAATCATGGAGACCCAGTACTTC.

This clone was found a few times. The rearrangement uses TRBV6-5 and TRBJ1-3; TRBD1 agrees at 8 bases. Trimming removed 5 bases from V and 4 bases from J; junction bases left unmatched: 7. The CDR3 is 15 amino acids. Per germline, CDR1 MNHEY and CDR2 SVGAGI. In nucleotides, the CDR3 is TGTGCCAGCAGTGTCAGGGGGCTCAGAGGAAACACCATATATTTT. Protein: CASSVRGLRGNTIYF.

The gene calls are TRBV14 and TRBJ2-7; 13 bases match TRBD2. The CDR3 totals 18 residues. The ends lost 4 bases at V and 2 bases at J; junction bases unmatched: 11. Looked up from germline, CDR1 is SGHDN and CDR2 is FVKESK. For the CDR3, the DNA is TGTGCCAGCAGCCGACCGGGACTAGCGGGAACCAGAGCCTACGAGCAGTACTTC. Its protein product is CASSRPGLAGTRAYEQYF.

The chain employs TRBV5-5 and TRBJ1-1; TRBD1 matches at 8 bases. With 2 bases clipped from V and 4 bases from J, the junction kept 7 bases outside the gene matches. The CDR3 extends over 15 amino acids. The V gene's germline CDR1 is SGHKS and CDR2 YYEKEE (reference sequence). DNA for the CDR3: TGTGCCAGCAGCTTTCAAGGGACAGGAGGCACTGAAGCTTTCTTT. Its translation: CASSFQGTGGTEAFF.

The J gene is TRBJ2-7, the V gene TRBV5-4; D unclear. This CDR3 comprises 11 residues. Germline lookup yields CDR1 SGHNT and CDR2 YYREEE (reference sequence). Trimming took off 2 bases at V and 5 bases at J, with 5 bases between the two ends. The CDR3 DNA follows: TGTGCCAGCAGCTTTAGGGACGAGCAGTACTTC. Translated: CASSFRDEQYF.

The V gene is TRBV6-4, the J gene TRBJ2-3; unclear D gene. The CDR3 covers 18 residues. V lost 2 bases and J 2 bases, leaving 20 bases between the germline ends. The germline CDR1 and CDR2 sequences are MRHNA and SNTAGT. CDR3 coding DNA: TGTGCCAGCAGTGACCGAAGGGTCGTGGGAATTCCCACAGATACGCAGTATTTT. It translates to CASSDRRVVGIPTDTQYF.

The chain carries TRBV7-9 and TRBJ2-7; D might be TRBD1 (5 bases). Trimming cost V 1 base and J 4 bases, with 11 bases left between them. Germline V gene lookup returns CDR1 SEHNR and CDR2 FQNEAQ (reference sequence). This CDR3 has 14 residues. As DNA, the CDR3 is TGTGCCAGCAGCTTAGTCAGGGAAGCGTACGAGCAGTACTTC. It is translated as CASSLVREAYEQYF.

This clone counts as medium-sized. CDR3: CASSPGTGGPGANYGYTF. The CDR3 DNA reads as TGTGCCAGCTCACCCGGGACAGGGGGCCCTGGGGCCAACTATGGCTACACCTTC. This chain joins TRBV18 and TRBJ1-2; 12 positions match TRBD1. CDR1 and CDR2 from the germline V gene are KGHSH and LQKENI. The CDR3 spans 18 residues. The V and J ends lost 3 bases and 2 bases, in that order; junction bases with no gene match: 10.

The chain is built from TRBV5-1 and TRBJ1-4; D uncertain. V dropped 4 bases and J dropped 3 bases, with 13 bases sitting between them. Germline CDR1 reads SGHRS; CDR2 reads YFSETQ. The CDR3 has 15 amino acids. CDR3 nucleotides: TGCGCCAGCAGCCCTCAAGGCGGCGCTAATGAAAAACTGTTTTTT. This gives the protein CASSPQGGANEKLFF.

The CDR3: CASIPRGGSVTDTQYF. The CDR3 coding sequence is TGTGCCAGCATCCCCAGAGGCGGGAGTGTAACAGATACGCAGTATTTT. The rearrangement links TRBV7-2 to TRBJ2-3, with 7 bases matching TRBD2. CDR3 size: 16 residues. Trimming at V came to 7 bases and at J to 3 bases, leaving 13 bases not matched to a gene. Per germline, CDR1 SGHTA and CDR2 FQGNSA.

The rearrangement joins TRBV10-3 to TRBJ2-3; tentative D call: TRBD2 (6 bases). The CDR3 covers 16 residues. From germline, CDR1 is ENHRY and CDR2 SYGVKD. V gave up 2 bases and J gave up 2 bases, with 14 bases separating them. DNA for the CDR3: TGTGCCATCAGTGAGCCACCGGAGGGTGACACAGATACGCAGTATTTT. Its protein product is CAISEPPEGDTDTQYF.

The gene calls are TRBV25-1 and TRBJ1-4; 8 bases match TRBD1. CDR3 length equals 17 residues. The germline V gene encodes CDR1 MGHDK and CDR2 SYGVNS. V was pared by 2 bases and J by 6 bases, with 11 bases of the junction left unmatched. DNA of the CDR3: TGTGCCAGCAGTGAACTGGCAGGGGGCTATCGATATGAAAAACTGTTTTTT. It yields the protein CASSELAGGYRYEKLFF.

This clone showed up just once. The chain is built from TRBV28 and TRBJ1-2; D is unresolved. CDR1 is MDHEN, CDR2 SYDVKM, per germline. Between the trimmed V and J ends, which lost 2 bases and 6 bases, there was a span of 10 bases. The CDR3 totals 13 residues. The CDR3 nucleotides read TGTGCCAGCAGTTTAAAGGGATTCGATGGCTACACCTTC. It specifies CASSLKGFDGYTF.

J is TRBJ1-1 and V is TRBV4-1; D is unresolved. Trimming stripped 5 bases from V and 6 bases from J, with 22 bases between. The CDR3 runs to 16 residues. CDR1 MGHRA and CDR2 YSYEKL come from the germline V gene. DNA of the CDR3: TGCGCCAGCAGCGAACAACCACTTCTAGACACGGCTGAAGCTTTCTTT. Amino acid sequence: CASSEQPLLDTAEAFF.

The chain uses TRBV5-1 and TRBJ1-3, with TRBD1 identical over 7 bases. The CDR3 covers 16 residues. CDR1 is SGHRS and CDR2 is YFSETQ in the germline V gene. Germline trimming cut 4 bases from V and 1 base from J; bases unmatched to any gene: 8. In DNA form, the CDR3 reads TGCGCCAGCAGCCTCACAGGGGAGCGGTCTGGAAACACCATATATTTT. This encodes CASSLTGERSGNTIYF.

This clone was recorded a few times. J is TRBJ2-7 and V is TRBV5-1; D is undetermined. Between the trimmed V and J ends, which lost 1 base and 5 bases, there was a span of 19 bases. This CDR3 has 16 amino acids. Germline values: CDR1 SGHRS, CDR2 YFSETQ. The CDR3 spells CASSLTPGVLSDEQYF. The CDR3 DNA follows: TGCGCCAGCAGCTTGACGCCAGGTGTTCTTTCGGACGAGCAGTACTTC. Filled out from reference TRBV5-1 and TRBJ2-7, the complete variable domain reads KAGVTQTPRYLIKTRGQQVTLSCSPISGHRSVSWYQQTPGQGLQFLFEYFSETQRNKGNFPGRFSGRQFSNSRSEMNVSTLELGDSALYLCASSLTPGVLSDEQYFGPGTRLTVT.

The J gene is TRBJ1-5, the V gene TRBV7-2; 8 nucleotides line up with TRBD1. J lost 1 base, V lost 5 bases, and 4 bases had no gene match. The CDR3 sequence is 15 residues long. The V gene's germline CDR1 is SGHTA and CDR2 FQGNSA. The CDR3 nucleotides read TGTGCCAGCAGCGACCGGACAGGGAGCAATCAGCCCCAGCATTTT. Its translation is CASSDRTGSNQPQHF.

The genes are TRBV28 and TRBJ2-2; TRBD1 agrees at 8 bases. Germline values: CDR1 MDHEN, CDR2 SYDVKM. Losses at the gene ends were 5 bases for V and 6 bases for J; bases not matched to a gene: 5. CDR3 length equals 14 residues. This chain's CDR3 is CASSPGQGPGELFF. CDR3 DNA: TGTGCCAGCAGTCCTGGACAGGGCCCCGGGGAGCTGTTTTTT.

The CDR3 region has the DNA TGTGCCAGCAGCTCCACCCTAACCGGGGAGCTGTTTTTT. It codes for CASSSTLTGELFF. This chain links TRBV7-2 with TRBJ2-2, with unresolved D. V lost 4 bases and J 5 bases, leaving 8 bases between the germline ends. Germline V gene data show CDR1 as SGHTA and CDR2 as FQGNSA. The CDR3 loop spans 13 amino acids.

By share of the sample, this clone is medium-sized (0.01 to 0.1%). The chain recombines TRBV28 with TRBJ1-1, with D uncertain. The germline CDR1 and CDR2 sequences are MDHEN and SYDVKM. This CDR3 is 11 amino acids long. The CDR3 loop reads CGTEVNTEAFF. DNA of the CDR3: TGTGGAACGGAAGTGAACACTGAAGCTTTCTTT.

The gene calls are TRBV28 and TRBJ1-1; no clear D gene. This CDR3 is 14 amino acids long. The ends were cut back, 2 bases at V and 5 bases at J, with 12 bases in the middle. The germline gives CDR1 MDHEN, CDR2 SYDVKM. The DNA of the CDR3 is TGTGCCAGCAGTTTAGTGCGGCTCGGGACTGAAGCTTTCTTT. Translation gives CASSLVRLGTEAFF.

The chain employs TRBV27 and TRBJ1-5; D ambiguous. Trimming took 6 bases from V and 4 from J, leaving 10 bases between them. Germline V gene sequence: CDR1 MNHEY, CDR2 SMNVEV (reference sequence). The CDR3 spans 13 residues. In nucleotides, the CDR3 is TGTGCCAGCAGCCCGTTTAGGAATCAGCCCCAGCATTTT. Encoded protein: CASSPFRNQPQHF.

The chain joins TRBV4-1 to TRBJ2-1; 8 nucleotides align to TRBD2. The V gene's germline CDR1 is MGHRA and CDR2 YSYEKL. This CDR3 is 18 amino acids long. V shed 1 base, J shed 0 bases, and the junction held 8 bases outside the gene matches. The CDR3 loop reads CASSQAELAASSYNEQFF. For the CDR3, the DNA is TGCGCCAGCAGCCAAGCCGAACTAGCGGCGAGCTCCTACAATGAGCAGTTCTTC.

In nucleotides, the CDR3 is TGTGCCAGCAGCCGCGACTCCCTGGGGACTGAAGCTTTCTTT. Translation gives CASSRDSLGTEAFF. This chain uses TRBV11-3 with TRBJ1-1; no firm D call. The CDR3 covers 14 residues. Germline loops: CDR1 SGHNT, CDR2 YENEEA. The V and J ends lost 5 bases and 5 bases respectively, with 15 bases between them.